This T cell receptor beta chain stems from a study of OX40 agonist ivuxolimab in advanced cancers. Here immunoSEQ multiplex PCR was the method, and the copy in TCRdb shows in-frame clones only, minus some. The sample lists around 19,000 clones, under 90% occurring once. The CDR3 has 13 residues. CDR1 is SGHKS and CDR2 is YYEKEE in the germline V gene (reference sequence). V lost 5 bases, J lost 0 bases, and 8 bases lay in between. The chain couples TRBV5-5 to TRBJ1-1; TRBD1 is a possible D gene (6 bases). Sequenced here: CD4+ or CD8+ T cells sorted from blood, sampled in a trial of the OX40 agonist ivuxolimab. This clonotype was sampled from an adult with an advanced solid tumor such as melanoma, head and neck, liver or kidney cancer. CDR3: CASRGHLNTEAFF. The CDR3 nucleotides read TGTGCCAGCAGGGGACACTTGAACACTGAAGCTTTCTTT.